This record looks at one TCR beta chain sequence and its context. This entry comes from a study of control samples from healthy donors and cancer patients. The CDR3 has 13 residues. The germline V gene encodes CDR1 MDHEN and CDR2 SYDVKM. V dropped 3 bases and J dropped 10 bases, with 13 bases sitting between them. The protocol was immunoSEQ multiplex PCR, while the TCRdb copy is restricted to in-frame clones and leaves out a portion. Its listing shows about 200,000 clones. Material for sequencing was blood. The sequence derives from a woman in her 30s in good health. V and J are TRBV28 and TRBJ2-1; no definite D call. For the CDR3, the DNA is TGTGCCAGCAGTTTCCCCAACTTGCTCGAGCAGTTCTTC. Encoded protein: CASSFPNLLEQFF.